This T cell receptor beta chain originates from a study of T-cell memory formation after mild COVID-19. Broader study findings: The study detected some responding clones in pre-infection memory, suggesting cross-reactive memory joined.

TCRdb redid the calling of the 5' RACE reads with MiXCR, one entry per CDR3 protein. The sample has about 150,000 distinct CDR3 sequences; 20% to 25% are singletons. Of note for this clonotype: Its antigen is undetermined.

This CDR3 comprises 15 residues. The receptor comes from an adult woman who had mild COVID-19 (a few samples of this study predate the infection). Cell type and time point are not known. Specimen: PBMCs or a T cell subset sorted from them (not recorded which). The V and J genes are TRBV21-1 and TRBJ2-2; TRBD1, the table's D call, lacks a check against the DNA. TRBV21-1 represents a pseudogene. The CDR3 is CASKGGQPNTGELFF. The CDR3 nucleotides are TGTGCCAGCAAGGGGGGACAGCCGAACACCGGGGAGCTGTTTTTT.